This T cell receptor (beta chain) was observed in a study of regulatory T cells in long-lasting Graves disease. Study at large: Patients met the persistent Graves' disease definition after over 5 years of antithyroid drugs with positive TSH receptor antibodies. General study findings and limits: Favoring TRBV28, TRBJ1-2 and TRBJ2-5 was a feature seen in persistent disease.

CDR1 SEHNR and CDR2 FQNEAQ come from the germline V gene (reference sequence). The CDR3 loop spans 12 amino acids. V lost 10 bases to trimming and J lost 3 bases; unmatched junction nucleotides: 5. As concerns this clonotype: Its antigen is unidentified.

TCR beta libraries were built with iRepertoire HTBI primers and Arm-PCR of CDR3 regions. One entry per CDR3 protein, called by TCRdb with MiXCR from the multiplex PCR reads. The sample yields roughly 450,000 distinct CDR3 sequences, around 20% seen once. The time point is: persistent/refractory GD, antithyroid drugs over 5 years with positive TRAb. PBMC RNA was the source of the TCR library. Here the sequenced sample was peripheral blood mononuclear cells (PBMCs), taken when the disease was refractory, from a patient treated with antithyroid drugs. The V gene is TRBV7-9, the J gene TRBJ2-7; TRBD1 agrees at 8 bases. This clonotype was sampled from a female donor with Graves disease. CDR3 nucleotides: TGTGCCATTCCTGGGACAGGCTACGAGCAGTACTTC. Amino acids: CAIPGTGYEQYF.